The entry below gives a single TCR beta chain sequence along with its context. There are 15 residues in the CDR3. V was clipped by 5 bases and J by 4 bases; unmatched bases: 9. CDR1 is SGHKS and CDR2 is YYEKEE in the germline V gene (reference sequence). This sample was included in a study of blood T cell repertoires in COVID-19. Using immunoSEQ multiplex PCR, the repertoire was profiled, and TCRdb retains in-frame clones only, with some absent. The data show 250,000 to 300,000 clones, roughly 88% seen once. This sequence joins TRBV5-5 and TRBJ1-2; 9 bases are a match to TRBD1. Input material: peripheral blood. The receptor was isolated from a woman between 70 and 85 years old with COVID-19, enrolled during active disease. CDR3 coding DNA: TGTGCCAGCAGAGATGGACAGGGGACCTTCTATGGCTACACCTTC. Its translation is CASRDGQGTFYGYTF.